These T cell receptor beta chains were read from a single sample in a study of cytomegalovirus exposure and HLA in healthy donors. Assay used: immunoSEQ multiplex PCR; TCRdb lists only in-frame clones, some missing. Counted here are over 200,000 clones, 82% occurring once; the ten biggest clones make up 6%. The sequencing input was PBMCs. These receptors were obtained from a middle-aged man in good health and CMV-seropositive. The CDR3 runs from the conserved cysteine through the conserved F or W. A D gene is named only where the DNA matches it firmly. Clone sizes are given selectively: once, few, many, or a class where the clone is expanded.

j_call | v_call | d_call | clone_size | cdr3_aa | cdr3_nt
TRBJ2-2 | TRBV19 | TRBD1 | NA | CASSTGQGRTGELFF | TGTGCCAGTAGTACGGGACAGGGTCGCACCGGGGAGCTGTTTTTT
TRBJ1-4 | TRBV6-5 | NA | once | CASSYSGGNEKLFF | TGTGCCAGCAGTTACTCGGGGGGGAACGAAAAACTGTTTTTT
TRBJ1-5 | TRBV5-6 | NA | few | CASSVSSREPQHF | TGTGCCAGCAGCGTCTCCAGTCGGGAGCCCCAGCATTTT
TRBJ1-1 | TRBV6-1 | NA | NA | CASILTAGTSTEAFF | TGTGCCAGCATCTTAACAGCAGGGACTAGCACTGAAGCTTTCTTT
TRBJ1-5 | TRBV7-9 | NA | NA | CASSFSGHLNQPQHF | TGTGCCAGCAGCTTCTCCGGACACCTAAATCAGCCCCAGCATTTT
TRBJ2-1 | TRBV27 | NA | NA | CASSLIGGRAGNEQFF | TGTGCCAGCAGTTTAATAGGGGGGAGGGCCGGAAATGAGCAGTTCTTC
TRBJ1-1 | TRBV28 | NA | NA | CASSGPQGLNTEAFF | TGTGCCAGCAGTGGCCCCCAGGGGTTGAACACTGAAGCTTTCTTT
TRBJ1-2 | TRBV5-1 | TRBD1 | NA | CASSWTGGSYGYTF | TGCGCCAGCAGCTGGACAGGGGGCAGCTATGGCTACACCTTC
TRBJ2-1 | TRBV5-1 | TRBD2 | NA | CASSLELAGVYNEQFF | TGCGCCAGCAGCTTGGAACTAGCGGGAGTGTACAATGAGCAGTTCTTC
TRBJ2-3 | TRBV6-6 | NA | NA | CASSSLVGTDTQYF | TGTGCCAGCAGTTCATTGGTAGGCACAGATACGCAGTATTTT
TRBJ1-1 | TRBV6-5 | TRBD1 | NA | CASSAYTGETEAFF | TGTGCCAGCAGCGCGTATACAGGGGAGACTGAAGCTTTCTTT
TRBJ2-5 | TRBV2 | NA | NA | CASSEGGWVQETQYF | TGTGCCAGCAGTGAAGGAGGTTGGGTCCAAGAGACCCAGTACTTC
TRBJ1-4 | TRBV5-6 | NA | NA | CASSTAGIANEKLFF | TGTGCCAGCAGCACCGCCGGGATAGCTAATGAAAAACTGTTTTTT
TRBJ2-1 | TRBV11-2 | NA | few | CASSYSKDSQEQFF | TGTGCCAGCAGCTACTCAAAGGACAGCCAAGAGCAGTTCTTC
TRBJ2-5 | TRBV2 | TRBD2 | NA | CASRKGQGLGIAGGSSQETQYF | TGTGCCAGCAGAAAGGGACAGGGACTCGGAATAGCGGGAGGGTCCTCCCAAGAGACCCAGTACTTC
TRBJ2-7 | TRBV4-1 | NA | NA | CASSQDAESDEQYF | TGCGCCAGCAGCCAAGACGCAGAGAGCGACGAGCAGTACTTC
TRBJ1-1 | TRBV5-1 | NA | NA | CASSPSTTWTEAFF | TGCGCCAGCAGCCCTTCGACAACGTGGACTGAAGCTTTCTTT
TRBJ1-1 | TRBV28 | NA | NA | CASSLLSNTEAFF | TGTGCCAGCAGTTTATTGAGTAACACTGAAGCTTTCTTT
TRBJ2-7 | TRBV19 | TRBD1 | NA | CASSILGQAYEQYF | TGTGCCAGTAGTATCCTTGGACAGGCTTACGAGCAGTACTTC
TRBJ2-1 | TRBV30 | NA | NA | CAWSVLGAGDEQFF | TGTGCCTGGAGTGTATTAGGGGCCGGCGATGAGCAGTTCTTC
TRBJ2-7 | TRBV6-5 | NA | few | CASSYSAGRYEQYF | TGTGCCAGCAGTTACTCGGCAGGGAGGTACGAGCAGTACTTC
TRBJ1-5 | TRBV21-1 | NA | NA | CASSSSDMVQPQHF | TGTGCCAGCAGCAGCTCGGACATGGTTCAGCCCCAGCATTTT
TRBJ2-7 | TRBV7-8 | NA | once | CASSPPQSTYEQYF | TGTGCCAGCAGTCCTCCCCAATCTACCTACGAGCAGTACTTC
TRBJ1-1 | TRBV19 | NA | NA | CASSRPNRENTEAFF | TGTGCCAGTAGTCGACCCAACAGGGAAAACACTGAAGCTTTCTTT
TRBJ1-1 | TRBV2 | TRBD1 | NA | CASSRQGAVSTEAFF | TGTGCCAGCAGTAGACAGGGGGCAGTAAGCACTGAAGCTTTCTTT
TRBJ2-4 | TRBV11-2 | TRBD2 | NA | CASSSMGLAGGPTKNIQYF | TGTGCCAGCAGCTCAATGGGACTAGCGGGAGGGCCAACCAAAAACATTCAGTACTTC
TRBJ1-2 | TRBV6-4 | NA | NA | CASNESRDNYTF | TGTGCCAGCAACGAGTCCCGGGACAACTACACCTTC
TRBJ1-5 | TRBV18 | TRBD1 | NA | CASSPTGSGNQPQHF | TGTGCCAGCTCACCGACAGGGTCGGGCAATCAGCCCCAGCATTTT
TRBJ2-5 | TRBV14 | NA | few | CASSQDPVRGETQYF | TGTGCCAGCAGCCAAGATCCGGTCCGAGGAGAGACCCAGTACTTC
TRBJ1-1 | TRBV27 | TRBD1 | once | CASSTNRGLTNTEAFF | TGTGCCAGCAGTACCAACAGGGGGCTGACGAACACTGAAGCTTTCTTT
TRBJ2-3 | TRBV15 | TRBD1 | NA | CATSTLDRGTDTQYF | TGTGCCACCAGCACACTAGACAGGGGTACAGATACGCAGTATTTT
TRBJ2-3 | TRBV27 | NA | NA | CASSLSNETPGQYF | TGTGCCAGCAGTTTATCGAATGAGACTCCGGGGCAGTATTTT
TRBJ1-5 | TRBV2 | TRBD1 | NA | CASTGQGNQPQHF | TGTGCCAGCACCGGACAGGGCAATCAGCCCCAGCATTTT
TRBJ2-3 | TRBV7-3 | TRBD2 | NA | CASSLTSGSTDTQYF | TGTGCCAGCAGCTTGACTAGCGGCTCCACAGATACGCAGTATTTT
TRBJ2-7 | TRBV19 | TRBD1 | once | CASSVAGTASSYEQYF | TGTGCCAGTAGTGTTGCCGGGACAGCGAGCTCCTACGAGCAGTACTTC
TRBJ2-2 | TRBV5-4 | NA | once | CASSLGQEATGELFF | TGTGCCAGCAGCTTGGGGCAGGAGGCCACCGGGGAGCTGTTTTTT
TRBJ2-4 | TRBV5-8 | NA | NA | CASSLAPGIQYF | TGTGCCAGCAGCTTGGCCCCGGGCATTCAGTACTTC
TRBJ2-5 | TRBV7-3 | TRBD2 | NA | CASSLGLAGGETQYF | TGTGCCAGCAGCCTTGGACTAGCGGGAGGAGAGACCCAGTACTTC
TRBJ2-7 | TRBV6-6 | TRBD2 | NA | CASSNNPAGAPYEQYF | TGTGCCAGCAGTAACAACCCAGCGGGAGCCCCCTACGAGCAGTACTTC
TRBJ2-3 | TRBV5-4 | TRBD1 | NA | CASRGQSNTDTQYF | TGTGCCAGCAGGGGACAGTCGAATACAGATACGCAGTATTTT
TRBJ2-1 | TRBV7-6 | TRBD2 | NA | CASSLEGGRNYNEQFF | TGTGCCAGCAGCTTAGAGGGCGGGAGGAACTACAATGAGCAGTTCTTC